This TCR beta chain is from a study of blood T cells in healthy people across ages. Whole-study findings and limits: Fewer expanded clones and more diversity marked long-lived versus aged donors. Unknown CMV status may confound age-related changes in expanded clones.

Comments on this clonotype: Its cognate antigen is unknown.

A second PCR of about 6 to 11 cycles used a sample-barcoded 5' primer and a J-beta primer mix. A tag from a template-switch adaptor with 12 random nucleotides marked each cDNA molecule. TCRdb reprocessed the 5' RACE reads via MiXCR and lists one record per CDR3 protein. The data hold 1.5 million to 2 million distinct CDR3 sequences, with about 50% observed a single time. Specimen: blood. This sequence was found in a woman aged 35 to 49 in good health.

This CDR3 is CSASIRAVGSTF. The CDR3 nucleotides are TGCAGTGCTAGTATTCGGGCCGTGGGCAGCACCTTC. The J gene is TRBJ1-2, the V gene TRBV20-1; D remains ambiguous. Trimming cost V 3 bases and J 13 bases, with 18 bases left between them. Germline V gene data show CDR1 as DFQATT and CDR2 as SNEGSKA (reference sequence). The CDR3 runs to 12 residues.